The clone carrying this T cell receptor beta chain was seen a few times. TCRdb's table, derived via immunoSEQ multiplex PCR, lists solely in-frame clones and lacks some. The top ten clones hold 35% to 45% of a sample with just under 20,000 clones, approximately 72% of them seen once. The source of the sample is a study of sequential checkpoint blockade in melanoma. Whole-study context: Maintenance nivolumab came after either treatment sequence.

This sample's treatment: randomized to nivolumab then ipilimumab (arm A) or the reverse (arm B). No patient had prior DNA-damaging chemotherapy. PBMC sorting kept live CD3+CD8+ cells without CD19 or CD56. This receptor was identified in a human donor with melanoma. Sequencing used CD8+ T cells sorted from blood (inferred from file names), obtained from a patient given nivolumab and ipilimumab in sequence.

The CDR3 region is CASSQGGTGNEQYF. DNA of the CDR3: TGTGCCAGCAGCCAGGGAGGGACAGGTAACGAGCAGTACTTC. The chain employs TRBV4-2 and TRBJ2-7, with D possibly being TRBD1 (8 bases). CDR1 and CDR2 (germline): LGHNA, YNFKEQ. The CDR3 extends over 14 amino acids. Trimming stripped 3 bases from V and 5 bases from J, with 14 bases between.